Sequencing of this TCR beta chain was carried out in a study of cytomegalovirus exposure and HLA in healthy donors. Study results and caveats: Investigators reported 150 to 200 TCR beta chains as tied to cytomegalovirus. Reportedly, diagnosis of cytomegalovirus status by the classifier showed high specificity and sensitivity. The tendency of first-cohort TCR clusters to co-occur in the 120 or so validation repertoires was identified by a subsequent analysis.

Germline-derived CDR1 and CDR2 are LNHDA and SQIVND (reference sequence). Trimming took 1 base from V and 2 from J, leaving 9 bases between them. The CDR3 totals 14 residues. Measured with immunoSEQ multiplex PCR; TCRdb has only the in-frame clones, and not every one. The sample has 200,000 or so clones; around 87% are singletons. Worth noting for this clone: The antigen remains unidentified.

Source material: PBMCs. This TCR derives from a woman aged 18-29 years in good health and CMV-seropositive. The chain combines TRBV19 with TRBJ2-7; a possible D gene is TRBD2 (6 bases). This CDR3 is CASSIVGGAYEQYF. The CDR3 DNA reads TGTGCCAGTAGTATAGTGGGGGGAGCCTACGAGCAGTACTTC.